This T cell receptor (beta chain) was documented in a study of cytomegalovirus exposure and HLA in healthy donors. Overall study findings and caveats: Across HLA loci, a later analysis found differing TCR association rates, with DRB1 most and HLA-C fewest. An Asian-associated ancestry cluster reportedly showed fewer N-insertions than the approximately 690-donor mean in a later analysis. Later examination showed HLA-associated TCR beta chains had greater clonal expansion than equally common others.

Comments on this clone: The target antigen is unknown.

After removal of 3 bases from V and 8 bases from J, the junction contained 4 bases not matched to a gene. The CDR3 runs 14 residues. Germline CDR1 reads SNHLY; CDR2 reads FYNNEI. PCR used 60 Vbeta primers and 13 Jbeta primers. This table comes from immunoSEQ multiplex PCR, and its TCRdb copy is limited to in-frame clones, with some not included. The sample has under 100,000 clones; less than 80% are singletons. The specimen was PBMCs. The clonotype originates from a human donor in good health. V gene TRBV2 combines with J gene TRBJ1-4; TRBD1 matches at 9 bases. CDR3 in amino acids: CASSEGTGSEKLFF. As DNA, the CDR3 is TGTGCCAGCAGTGAGGGGACAGGGAGCGAAAAACTGTTTTTT.